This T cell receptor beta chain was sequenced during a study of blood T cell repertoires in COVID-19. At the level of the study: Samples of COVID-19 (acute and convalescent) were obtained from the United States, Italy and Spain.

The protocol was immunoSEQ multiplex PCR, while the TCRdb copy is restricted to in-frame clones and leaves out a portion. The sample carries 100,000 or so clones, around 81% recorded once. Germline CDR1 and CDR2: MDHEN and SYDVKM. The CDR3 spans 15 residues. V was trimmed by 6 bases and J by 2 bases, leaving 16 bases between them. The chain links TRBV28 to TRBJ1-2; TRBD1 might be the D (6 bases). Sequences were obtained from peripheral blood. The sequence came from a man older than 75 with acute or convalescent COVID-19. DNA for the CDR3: TGTGCCAGCAGCCTTAGGGGGACGTTAAACTATGGCTACACCTTC. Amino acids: CASSLRGTLNYGYTF.